The following is a T cell receptor (beta chain) sequence with its context. Its antigen target is currently unknown. Per-nucleotide qualities are absent, and no much larger clonotype sits a single base away. The data were taken from a study of T-cell memory formation after mild COVID-19 (dated by TCRdb to the early 2020s). Concerning the study at large: TCR sequence clusters from the two donors were found to be largely donor specific. The cohort was made up of two young adult volunteers, one female and one male, who were previously healthy. Longitudinal TCRalpha and TCRbeta repertoire sequencing tracked T-cell clones expanding and contracting after mild COVID-19 in a couple of donors. The study at large found these results: Some responding clones were detected in pre-infection memory, which suggested that pre-existing cross-reactive memory T cells had joined the SARS-CoV-2 response. Contracting CD4+ clones appeared mostly in the CM and EM memory subsets, whereas CD8+ clones were enriched in EMRA. SARS-CoV-2 specificity of the second-wave clones peaking on day 37 was not confirmed. The study covered only a couple of mild cases, and larger cohorts including severe cases with pre-infection samples were considered necessary. Clones that contracted from day 15 to 85 showed balanced CD4/CD8 phenotypes, whereas a second wave of clones that expanded from day 15 to 37 leaned towards CD4+.

PBMCs were isolated by Ficoll-Paque density gradient centrifugation. The cysteine opens and the phenylalanine closes a CDR3 of 14 amino acids. Just the 42-base CDR3 DNA is kept, in frame starting at base 1. The germline V gene sets CDR1 to MNHNS and CDR2 to SASEGT. The junction carries 12 bases between V and J, which are trimmed by 5 bases and 2 bases respectively. The sequencer listed for this sample is Illumina NovaSeq 6000. cDNA libraries for TCRalpha and TCRbeta were prepared by 5'RACE using constant-segment primers, with sample barcodes and unique molecular identifiers added. RNA was extracted from every sample with Trizol reagent. Library amplification was performed in two PCR steps, and a second sample barcode and Illumina TruSeq adapters were introduced in the second step. Libraries were sequenced on an Illumina NovaSeq with 2 x 150 bp paired-end reads. The original pipeline was this. Demultiplexing of reads and collapsing into UMI-guided consensus sequences were performed with migec v1.2.7. With mixcr v2.1.11, UMI consensuses were aligned to TRA and TRB V and J templates and assembled into clonotypes. Clonotypes were classified as expanded or contracted when called significant by both edgeR and NoisET, with noise models trained on biological replicates. edgeR calls used a false discovery rate-adjusted p below 0.01 and a log2 fold-change threshold of 1. As an exploratory analysis of dynamics, max-normalized trajectories of the 1000 most abundant clonotypes were examined with PCA combined with hierarchical clustering. Separately sequenced CD4+ and CD8+ repertoires were used to assign the CD4 or CD8 phenotype of responding clones. TCRdb's own reprocessing of the public reads used fastp at Q25 and MiXCR and kept productive beta chains. Rows merge per CDR3 protein into single entries with the most common DNA and genes. TCRdb, not the authors, supplied the V and J calls. The sample records 400,000 to 500,000 distinct CDR3 sequences, about 19% of which are singletons. Of the sample, around 8.4% falls within the top ten clones.

The rearranged segments are TRBV6-1 and TRBJ1-2; D gene: possibly TRBD1, on 5 matching bases. Sequencing used PBMCs or a T cell subset sorted from them (not recorded which). The clonotype comes from an adult woman who had mild COVID-19 (a few samples of this study predate the infection). The sample titles of this study are shuffled in the database, so cell type and time point are left out; the donor was told from shared clones. The DNA reads TGTGCCAGCAGTTCGGGGGGGGAAAACTATGGCTACACCTTC. It specifies CASSSGGENYGYTF.